These 2 T cell receptor beta chains share one sample of origin, sequenced in a study of shared clonotypes between healthy human individuals. This table comes from immunoSEQ multiplex PCR, and its TCRdb copy is limited to in-frame clones, with some not included. This sample has around 2,000,000 clones, with roughly 94% found just once. CD45RO-negative cells were positively selected for CCR7, leaving out terminally differentiated effector memory CD45RA+ cells. The source material was naive CD8+ T cells sorted from blood. The receptors come from a man aged 18 to 30 in good health.

The chain recombines TRBV19 with TRBJ2-5; D gene ambiguous. CDR3 size: 14 residues. V lost 5 bases, J lost 4 bases, and 14 bases lay in between. Germline loops: CDR1 LNHDA, CDR2 SQIVND (reference sequence). CDR3 loop: CASSSDLEAETQYF. The CDR3 DNA sequence: TGTGCCAGTAGTTCGGACCTTGAGGCAGAGACCCAGTACTTC.

The rearrangement links TRBV19 to TRBJ2-1; 10 nucleotides match TRBD1. After removal of 5 bases from V and 3 bases from J, the junction contained 7 bases not matched to a gene. The CDR3 totals 16 residues. The V gene's germline CDR1 is LNHDA and CDR2 SQIVND (reference sequence). The CDR3 spells CASSPQTGGVYNEQFF. The CDR3 DNA reads TGTGCCAGTAGTCCCCAGACAGGGGGCGTCTACAATGAGCAGTTCTTC.